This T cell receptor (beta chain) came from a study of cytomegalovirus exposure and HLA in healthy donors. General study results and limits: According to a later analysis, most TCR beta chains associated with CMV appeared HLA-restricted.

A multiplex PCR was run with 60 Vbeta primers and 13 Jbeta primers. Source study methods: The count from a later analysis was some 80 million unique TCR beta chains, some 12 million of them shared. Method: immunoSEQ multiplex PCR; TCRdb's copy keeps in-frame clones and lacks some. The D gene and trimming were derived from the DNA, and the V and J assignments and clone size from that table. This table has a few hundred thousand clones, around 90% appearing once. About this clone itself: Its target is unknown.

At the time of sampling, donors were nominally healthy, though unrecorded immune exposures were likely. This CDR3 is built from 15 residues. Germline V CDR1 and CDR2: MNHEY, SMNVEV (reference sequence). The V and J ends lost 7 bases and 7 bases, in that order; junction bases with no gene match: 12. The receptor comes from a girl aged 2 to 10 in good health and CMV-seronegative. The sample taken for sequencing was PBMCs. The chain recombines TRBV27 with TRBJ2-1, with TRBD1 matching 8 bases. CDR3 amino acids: CASTLTAGGLNEQFF. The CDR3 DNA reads TGTGCCAGCACCCTAACGGCAGGGGGCCTGAATGAGCAGTTCTTC.